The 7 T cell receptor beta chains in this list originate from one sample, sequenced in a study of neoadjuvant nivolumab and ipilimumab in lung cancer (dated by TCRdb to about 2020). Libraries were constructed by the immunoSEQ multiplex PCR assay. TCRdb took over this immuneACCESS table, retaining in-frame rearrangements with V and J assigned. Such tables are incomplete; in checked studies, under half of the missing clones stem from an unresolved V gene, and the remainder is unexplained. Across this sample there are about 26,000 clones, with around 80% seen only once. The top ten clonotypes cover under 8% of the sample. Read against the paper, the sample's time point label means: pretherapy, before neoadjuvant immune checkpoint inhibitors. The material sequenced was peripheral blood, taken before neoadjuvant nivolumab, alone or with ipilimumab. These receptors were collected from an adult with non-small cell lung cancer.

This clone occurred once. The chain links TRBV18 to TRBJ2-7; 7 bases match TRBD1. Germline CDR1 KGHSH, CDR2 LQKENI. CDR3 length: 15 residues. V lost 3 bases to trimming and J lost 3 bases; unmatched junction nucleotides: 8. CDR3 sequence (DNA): TGTGCCAGCTCACCTCGACAGGGCGTCTACTACGAGCAGTACTTC. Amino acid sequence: CASSPRQGVYYEQYF. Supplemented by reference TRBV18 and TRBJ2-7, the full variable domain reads NAGVMQNPRHLVRRRGQEARLRCSPMKGHSHVYWYRQLPEEGLKFMVYLQKENIIDESGMPKERFSAEFPKEGPSILRIQQVVRGDSAAYFCASSPRQGVYYEQYFGPGTRLTVT.

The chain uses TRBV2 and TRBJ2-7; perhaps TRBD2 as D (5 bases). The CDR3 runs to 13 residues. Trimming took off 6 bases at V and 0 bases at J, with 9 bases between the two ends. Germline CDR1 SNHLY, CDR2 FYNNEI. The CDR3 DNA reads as TGTGCCAGCAGGGACTTTAGCTCCTACGAGCAGTACTTC. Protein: CASRDFSSYEQYF. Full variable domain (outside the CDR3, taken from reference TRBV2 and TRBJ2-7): EPEVTQTPSHQVTQMGQEVILRCVPISNHLYFYWYRQILGQKVEFLVSFYNNEISEKSEIFDDQFSVERPDGSNFTLKIRSTKLEDSAMYFCASRDFSSYEQYFGPGTRLTVT.

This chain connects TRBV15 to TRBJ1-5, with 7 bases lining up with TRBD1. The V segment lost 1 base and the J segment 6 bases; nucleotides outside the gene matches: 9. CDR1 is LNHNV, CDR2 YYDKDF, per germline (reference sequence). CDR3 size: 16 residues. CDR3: CATSRVDRGGRQPQHF. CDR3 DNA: TGTGCCACCAGCAGAGTAGATCGAGGGGGCCGTCAGCCCCAGCATTTT.

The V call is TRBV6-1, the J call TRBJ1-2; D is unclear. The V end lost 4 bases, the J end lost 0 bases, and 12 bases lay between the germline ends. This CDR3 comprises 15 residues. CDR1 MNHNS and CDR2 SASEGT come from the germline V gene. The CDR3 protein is CASSARALSNYGYTF. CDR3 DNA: TGTGCCAGCAGTGCCCGGGCCCTTTCTAACTATGGCTACACCTTC.

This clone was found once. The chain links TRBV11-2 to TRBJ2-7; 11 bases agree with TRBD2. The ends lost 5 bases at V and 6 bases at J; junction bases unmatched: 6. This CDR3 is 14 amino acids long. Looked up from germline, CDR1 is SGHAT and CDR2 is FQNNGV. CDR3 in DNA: TGTGCCAGCAGCATTAGCGGGGGGGCGCTCGAGCAGTACTTC. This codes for CASSISGGALEQYF.

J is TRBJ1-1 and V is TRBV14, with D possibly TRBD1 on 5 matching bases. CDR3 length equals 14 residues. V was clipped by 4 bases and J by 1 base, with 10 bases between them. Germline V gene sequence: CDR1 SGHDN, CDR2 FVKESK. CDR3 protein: CASSPKRGNTEAFF. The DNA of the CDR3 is TGTGCCAGCAGCCCCAAAAGGGGGAACACTGAAGCTTTCTTT.

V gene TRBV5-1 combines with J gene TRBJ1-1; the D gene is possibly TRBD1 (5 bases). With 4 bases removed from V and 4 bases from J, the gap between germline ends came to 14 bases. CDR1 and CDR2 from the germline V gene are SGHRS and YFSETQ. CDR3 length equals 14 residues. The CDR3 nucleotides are TGCGCCAGCAGCAAGGGAGGGGAGGGCACTGAAGCTTTCTTT. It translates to CASSKGGEGTEAFF.